This T cell receptor (beta chain) was sequenced in a study of blood T cell repertoires in COVID-19. On the study more broadly: Symptom resolution, clearance, or two negative PCRs marked the recovered donors of Cohort 3.

Assay used: immunoSEQ multiplex PCR; TCRdb lists only in-frame clones, some missing. The sample contains approximately 210,000 clones, about nine tenths of which appear only once. Cohorts were based on clinical histories the participants reported. The CDR3 length is 16 residues. The trim removed 5 bases at V and 5 bases at J, leaving 8 bases unmatched. CDR1 is SEHNR and CDR2 is FQNEAQ in the germline V gene (reference sequence). The J gene is TRBJ2-2, the V gene TRBV7-9; TRBD2 aligns across 10 bases. The source of this sequence is a man aged 25 to 40 in a cohort exposed to, infected with or recovered from COVID-19 (not recorded which). Sequencing used PBMCs or T cells enriched from blood (not recorded which). The CDR3 coding sequence is TGTGCCAGCAGCCCTGTAGCGGGAGGCGGAACCGGGGAGCTGTTTTTT. Its translation is CASSPVAGGGTGELFF.